The 32 T cell receptor beta chains presented below share a single source sample, sequenced in a study of cytomegalovirus exposure and HLA in healthy donors. This PCR relied on a set of 60 Vbeta primers and 13 Jbeta primers. The data were produced by immunoSEQ multiplex PCR, yet TCRdb's version contains in-frame clones alone and is incomplete. The top ten clones hold 1.7% of a sample with about 200,000 clones, approximately 80% of them seen once. Sequences were obtained from PBMCs. These receptors originate from a man in his fifties in good health and CMV-seronegative.

The J gene is TRBJ1-5, the V gene TRBV28; D gene unclear. CDR1 is MDHEN and CDR2 is SYDVKM in the germline V gene. V lost 3 bases and J 7 bases, leaving 13 bases between the germline ends. The CDR3 has 14 residues. The CDR3 bases are TGTGCCAGCAGTTTCGGGTCCATAGGCCAGCCCCAGCATTTT. This encodes CASSFGSIGQPQHF.

This chain links TRBV18 with TRBJ2-5; D call uncertain. This CDR3 region has 15 residues. In germline, CDR1 is KGHSH, CDR2 LQKENI. V was shortened by 4 bases and J by 2 bases, with 14 bases between the two germline ends. The CDR3 here is CASSRISHTQETQYF. The CDR3 DNA reads as TGTGCCAGCTCACGCATCTCACACACACAAGAGACCCAGTACTTC.

This clone was found once. V and J are TRBV29-1 and TRBJ2-7; 8 positions match TRBD2. CDR1 is SQVTM, CDR2 ANQGSEA, per germline. V lost 4 bases and J lost 7; bases outside the gene matches: 6. The CDR3 is made up of 12 amino acids. The CDR3 DNA sequence: TGCAGCGTTGCTGCGGGAGGTAATGAGCAGTACTTC. Translation gives CSVAAGGNEQYF.

The chain uses TRBV19 and TRBJ1-4; D gene unclear. Per germline, CDR1 LNHDA and CDR2 SQIVND (reference sequence). Trimming took 8 bases from V and 0 from J, leaving 7 bases between them. This CDR3 has 13 amino acids. CDR3 sequence reads: CASGSATNEKLFF. The CDR3 DNA reads as TGTGCCAGTGGGAGTGCAACTAATGAAAAACTGTTTTTT.

This chain uses TRBV6-4 with TRBJ2-7, with a tentative D call TRBD2 (6 bases). The CDR3 covers 14 residues. Germline CDR1 MRHNA, CDR2 SNTAGT. V lost 9 bases to trimming and J lost 3 bases, with 18 bases between them. CDR3 nucleotides: TGTGCCAGATCTCGGAGGGGACCCGACTACGAGCAGTACTTC. It is translated as CARSRRGPDYEQYF.

CDR3: CASSPRTGEYEQYF. The CDR3 DNA sequence: TGTGCCAGCAGCCCCCGGACTGGGGAGTACGAGCAGTACTTC. The genes are TRBV7-9 and TRBJ2-7, with a weak D call TRBD2 (5 bases). Germline V lookup: CDR1 SEHNR, CDR2 FQNEAQ (reference sequence). V lost 5 bases to trimming and J lost 4 bases, with 15 bases between them. This CDR3 has 14 residues.

The rearrangement links TRBV21-1 to TRBJ2-3; TRBD2 is the table's D call and was not checked against the DNA. TRBV21-1 is reported as a pseudogene. This CDR3 contains 18 residues. CDR3 DNA: TGTGCCAGCAGCAAGGCCCGACTAGCGGGAGAGGGCACAGATACGCAGTATTTT. Its translation: CASSKARLAGEGTDTQYF.

A remark on this clone: Other DNA sequences from this sample encode an identical CDR3 as well. The CDR3 spells CASSLEGTNEKLFF. Written as DNA, the CDR3 is TGTGCCAGCAGTTTGGAGGGAACTAATGAAAAACTGTTTTTT. The rearrangement uses TRBV27 and TRBJ1-4; D call uncertain. Germline CDR1 MNHEY, CDR2 SMNVEV (reference sequence). This CDR3 has 14 residues. V dropped 3 bases and J dropped 1 base, with 6 bases sitting between them.

The chain uses TRBV4-1 and TRBJ2-5, with a weak D call TRBD2 (6 bases). The V end lost 4 bases, the J end lost 4 bases, and 19 bases lay between the germline ends. Germline V CDR1 and CDR2: MGHRA, YSYEKL. There are 16 residues in the CDR3. The CDR3 region has the DNA TGCGCCAGCAGCCGCATTAGCCAGCCGCGGGGAGAGACCCAGTACTTC. Translation gives CASSRISQPRGETQYF.

The chain joins TRBV19 to TRBJ1-5; the match to TRBD1 covers 8 bases. The CDR3 is made up of 13 amino acids. CDR1 and CDR2 (germline): LNHDA, SQIVND (reference sequence). V trimming: 7 bases; J trimming: 7 bases; junction bases outside the gene matches: 6. The CDR3 DNA reads TGTGCCAGTACGACAGGGGTGGAACAGCCCCAGCATTTT. Translated: CASTTGVEQPQHF.

This CDR3 reads CASSPRDRGDTIYF. Here the CDR3 DNA reads TGTGCCAGCTCACCACGGGACAGGGGGGACACCATATATTTT. The chain recombines TRBV18 with TRBJ1-3, with 11 nucleotides matching TRBD1. Germline V gives CDR1 KGHSH, CDR2 LQKENI. V lost 1 base, J lost 8 bases, and 1 base stayed unmatched. The CDR3 has 14 amino acids.

The rearrangement uses TRBV7-2 and TRBJ2-5; 7 nucleotides match TRBD2. CDR1 and CDR2 (germline): SGHTA, FQGNSA. The CDR3 totals 16 residues. The trim removed 5 bases at V and 2 bases at J, leaving 11 bases unmatched. The CDR3 DNA reads as TGTGCCAGCAGCCGGGGTAAGCGGGATCTTCAAGAGACCCAGTACTTC. Translated, it gives CASSRGKRDLQETQYF.

This chain joins TRBV7-2 and TRBJ2-2, with a tentative D call TRBD2 (6 bases). V lost 1 base, J lost 1 base, and 10 bases lay in between. CDR3 size: 16 residues. The germline V gene has CDR1 SGHTA and CDR2 FQGNSA. The CDR3 reads CASSLGVGGNTGELFF. CDR3 in DNA: TGTGCCAGCAGCTTAGGGGTGGGAGGGAACACCGGGGAGCTGTTTTTT.

The chain combines TRBV28 with TRBJ2-7; 9 positions match TRBD2. Trimming cost V 3 bases and J 0 bases; bases outside gene matches: 6. CDR3 length equals 16 residues. The germline gives CDR1 MDHEN, CDR2 SYDVKM. The CDR3 DNA reads as TGTGCCAGCAGTTTCTATCTAGCGGGGTCCTCCTACGAGCAGTACTTC. Translation: CASSFYLAGSSYEQYF.

This clone was counted a few times. This chain uses TRBV5-6 with TRBJ2-1, with 7 bases identical to TRBD1. Looked up from germline, CDR1 is SGHDT and CDR2 is YYEEEE. The CDR3 covers 14 residues. The V gene end was trimmed by 1 base and the J gene end by 4 bases; junction bases not matched to a gene: 2. The CDR3 loop reads CASSLLRGYNEQFF. The CDR3 bases are TGTGCCAGCAGCTTGCTCAGGGGGTACAATGAGCAGTTCTTC.

V gene TRBV9 combines with J gene TRBJ2-5; TRBD1 matches 7 bases. V lost 4 bases, J lost 0 bases, and 6 bases stayed unmatched. The length of the CDR3 is 15 residues. The V gene's germline CDR1 is SGDLS and CDR2 YYNGEE. CDR3 DNA: TGTGCCAGCAGCCCCTGGACAGGAGACCAAGAGACCCAGTACTTC. Protein product: CASSPWTGDQETQYF.

J is TRBJ2-1 and V is TRBV19, with a tentative D call TRBD1 (6 bases). Trimming pared 7 bases from V and 6 bases from J, leaving 16 bases between. CDR1 is LNHDA and CDR2 is SQIVND in the germline V gene (reference sequence). The CDR3 spans 14 residues. The CDR3 loop is CASNLQGSGNEQFF. In DNA, the CDR3 is TGTGCCAGTAATTTACAGGGATCGGGCAATGAGCAGTTCTTC.

This clone was observed a handful of times. The chain is built from TRBV12-5 and TRBJ2-1, with D unresolved. This CDR3 is built from 15 residues. V lost 4 bases and J 0 bases, leaving 10 bases between the germline ends. CDR1 is LGHNT and CDR2 is FRNRAP in the germline V gene. CDR3 loop: CASGSEDFSYNEQFF. The CDR3 DNA sequence: TGTGCTAGTGGTTCAGAAGATTTCTCCTACAATGAGCAGTTCTTC.

The table lists this clone with a count of one. The chain combines TRBV5-6 with TRBJ1-4; possible D gene TRBD1, 5 bases. V was cut by 1 base and J by 3 bases, with 10 bases left in between. This CDR3 contains 15 residues. Germline V gene data show CDR1 as SGHDT and CDR2 as YYEEEE. The CDR3 region is CASSLYGRANEKLFF. CDR3 in DNA: TGTGCCAGCAGCTTGTATGGCAGGGCTAATGAAAAACTGTTTTTT.

The rearrangement uses TRBV14 and TRBJ1-1, with D possibly being TRBD1 (5 bases). Per germline, CDR1 SGHDN and CDR2 FVKESK. The V end was cut by 11 bases, the J end by 2 bases, with 15 bases between. CDR3 length equals 13 residues. This CDR3 reads CASGRRGNTEAFF. The CDR3 nucleotides are TGTGCCTCCGGGAGGAGGGGCAACACTGAAGCTTTCTTT.

The chain combines TRBV5-5 with TRBJ2-1; 15 bases line up with TRBD2. This CDR3 has 19 residues. The germline CDR1 and CDR2 sequences are SGHKS and YYEKEE (reference sequence). V was pared by 2 bases and J by 0 bases, with 6 bases of the junction left unmatched. Here the CDR3 DNA reads TGTGCCAGCAGCTTTATCGGACTAGCGGGAGGGCCCTCCTACAATGAGCAGTTCTTC. This encodes CASSFIGLAGGPSYNEQFF.

The rearrangement uses TRBV12-5 and TRBJ2-7; TRBD1 might be the D (6 bases). Trimming removed 9 bases at V and 2 bases at J, with 23 bases between. Looked up from germline, CDR1 is LGHNT and CDR2 is FRNRAP. CDR3 length equals 16 residues. CDR3 bases: TGTGCTAGCCCCCTGGACCAAGGACAGATCACCTACGAGCAGTACTTC. Its translation is CASPLDQGQITYEQYF.

Written as DNA, the CDR3 is TGCGCCAGCAGCCAATTCGACAGGGGCGCGGACTATGGCTACACCTTC. Translating it yields CASSQFDRGADYGYTF. The rearrangement links TRBV4-1 to TRBJ1-2, with TRBD1 identical over 8 bases. The V gene end was trimmed by 2 bases and the J gene end by 3 bases; junction bases not matched to a gene: 8. The CDR3 has 16 residues. Per the germline V gene, CDR1 is MGHRA and CDR2 is YSYEKL.

The chain joins TRBV7-9 to TRBJ2-2; D might be TRBD1 (7 bases). Germline CDR1 SEHNR, CDR2 FQNEAQ (reference sequence). V lost 5 bases, J lost 7 bases, and 14 bases lay in between. This CDR3 comprises 14 residues. The CDR3 bases are TGTGCCAGCAGCCCAGGGGGGAGCGTCGGGGAGCTGTTTTTT. Protein sequence: CASSPGGSVGELFF.

The gene calls are TRBV30 and TRBJ1-1; tentative D call: TRBD1 (5 bases). Germline CDR1 and CDR2: GTSNPN and SVGIG (reference sequence). This CDR3 is 13 amino acids long. The V end was cut by 7 bases, the J end by 5 bases, with 17 bases between. Here the CDR3 DNA reads TGTGCCTCCTGGTCGGGGAGGGGAACTGAAGCTTTCTTT. Translation: CASWSGRGTEAFF.

V gene TRBV7-6 combines with J gene TRBJ2-1; 8 bases are a match to TRBD2. The V gene end was trimmed by 1 base and the J gene end by 9 bases; junction bases not matched to a gene: 8. Per the germline V gene, CDR1 is SGHVS and CDR2 is FNYEAQ. The CDR3 length is 15 residues. CDR3 region: CASSLGPGLVSEQFF. Here the CDR3 DNA reads TGTGCCAGCAGCTTAGGACCGGGACTAGTAAGTGAGCAGTTCTTC.

The chain couples TRBV29-1 to TRBJ2-3, with D tentatively TRBD2 (5 bases). CDR3 length: 12 amino acids. Germline V lookup: CDR1 SQVTM, CDR2 ANQGSEA. Trimming left V 7 bases short and J 5 bases short, with 13 bases between. CDR3 coding DNA: TGCAGCGGGACCGAGGGTTTAGATACGCAGTATTTT. It translates to CSGTEGLDTQYF.

The chain couples TRBV7-9 to TRBJ1-2; D is uncertain. The CDR3 sequence is 16 residues long. Germline loops: CDR1 SEHNR, CDR2 FQNEAQ (reference sequence). Trimming stripped 4 bases from V and 6 bases from J, with 21 bases between. CDR3 DNA: TGTGCCAGCAGCTCTCGGACCGCGGGCTTCACGCATGGCTACACCTTC. It translates to CASSSRTAGFTHGYTF.

The sample holds one count of this clone. The genes are TRBV7-2 and TRBJ2-4; D may be TRBD2 (6 bases). In germline, CDR1 is SGHTA, CDR2 FQGNSA. V lost 3 bases and J 9 bases, leaving 15 bases between the germline ends. The CDR3 is made up of 14 amino acids. Here the CDR3 DNA reads TGTGCCAGCAGCTTGGAGGGAGCCCTGGGCATTCAGTACTTC. It is translated as CASSLEGALGIQYF.

This clone was detected a few times. The chain carries TRBV7-2 and TRBJ2-7, with 7 positions matching TRBD2. The CDR3 covers 16 residues. The junction had 8 bases not matched to a gene; V was cut back by 3 bases and J by 0 bases. The V gene's germline CDR1 is SGHTA and CDR2 FQGNSA. This chain's CDR3 is CASSFPTSESSYEQYF. The CDR3 nucleotides are TGTGCCAGCAGCTTCCCTACTAGCGAGAGCTCCTACGAGCAGTACTTC.

The V gene is TRBV5-1, the J gene TRBJ2-5; TRBD1 matches 8 bases. The CDR3 is made up of 14 amino acids. Per the germline V gene, CDR1 is SGHRS and CDR2 is YFSETQ. V dropped 2 bases and J dropped 4; count of bases not matched to a gene: 4. CDR3 nucleotides: TGCGCCAGCAGCTTTACAGGGGGAATAGAGACCCAGTACTTC. Amino acid sequence: CASSFTGGIETQYF.

This rearrangement joins TRBV25-1 to TRBJ2-1; the D is unclear. Between the trimmed V and J ends, which lost 3 bases and 2 bases, there was a span of 8 bases. CDR1 and CDR2 (germline): MGHDK, SYGVNS. The CDR3 length is 14 residues. The CDR3 loop reads CASSEAGTYNEQFF. DNA of the CDR3: TGTGCCAGCAGTGAGGCAGGAACCTACAATGAGCAGTTCTTC.